This paragraph reports one T cell receptor (beta chain). This CDR3 is built from 14 residues. Trimming pared 8 bases from V and 1 base from J, leaving 15 bases between. CDR1 is MDHEN and CDR2 is SYDVKM in the germline V gene. Sequencing used immunoSEQ multiplex PCR; TCRdb keeps in-frame clones, though not all of them. The sample has tens of thousands of clones; 65% to 80% are singletons. This specimen comes from a study of OX40 agonist ivuxolimab in advanced cancers. The rearrangement joins TRBV28 to TRBJ2-7; D possibly corresponds to TRBD2 (6 bases). This specimen was CD4+ or CD8+ T cells sorted from blood, taken in a trial of the OX40 agonist ivuxolimab. The source is an adult with an advanced solid tumor such as melanoma, head and neck, liver or kidney cancer. The CDR3 sequence: CASQRDLGSYEQYF. The CDR3 coding sequence is TGTGCCAGCCAGAGGGACTTGGGGTCCTACGAGCAGTACTTC.